This T cell receptor (beta chain) was identified during a study of PD-L1 blockade in urothelial cancer. Background on the study: Per blood sample, T cells had a median of approximately 150,000.

Every PCR got spiked synthetic TCR analog templates. The protocol was immunoSEQ multiplex PCR, while the TCRdb copy is restricted to in-frame clones and leaves out a portion. Of 45,000 to 55,000 clones listed, about 86% were seen once; the top ten hold roughly a tenth. This clone was recorded only once. The sample's time point: peripheral blood 6 weeks after treatment start. Locally advanced or metastatic urothelial carcinoma affected all patients. V was shortened by 4 bases and J by 2 bases, with 9 bases between the two germline ends. The CDR3 length is 14 residues. CDR1 MGHRA and CDR2 YSYEKL come from the germline V gene.

The specimen comprised PBMCs, sampled around atezolizumab (anti-PD-L1) treatment. The V call is TRBV4-1, the J call TRBJ1-5, with a possible D match to TRBD1 (5 bases). This sequence was found in a man between 60 and 70 years old with urothelial cancer. DNA of the CDR3: TGCGCCAGCAGCCGGGGGACTGGCAATCAGCCCCAGCATTTT. Protein product: CASSRGTGNQPQHF.